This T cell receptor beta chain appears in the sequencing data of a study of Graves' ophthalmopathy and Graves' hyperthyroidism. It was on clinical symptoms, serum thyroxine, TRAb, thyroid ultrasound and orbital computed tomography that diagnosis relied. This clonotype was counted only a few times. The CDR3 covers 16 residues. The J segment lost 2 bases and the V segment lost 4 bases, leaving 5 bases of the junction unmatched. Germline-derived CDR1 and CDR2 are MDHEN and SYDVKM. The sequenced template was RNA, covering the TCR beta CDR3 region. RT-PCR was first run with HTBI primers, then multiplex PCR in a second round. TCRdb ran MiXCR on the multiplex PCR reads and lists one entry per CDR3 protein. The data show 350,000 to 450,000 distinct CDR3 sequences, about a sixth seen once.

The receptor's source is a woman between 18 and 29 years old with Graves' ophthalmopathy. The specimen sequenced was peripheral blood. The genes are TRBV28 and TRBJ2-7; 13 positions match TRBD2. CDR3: CASSSPGLAGTYEQYF. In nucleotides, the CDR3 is TGTGCCAGCAGTTCTCCGGGACTAGCGGGGACCTACGAGCAGTACTTC.